This TCR beta chain is drawn from a study of tumor-infiltrating lymphocytes in primary liver carcinoma. Across the whole study: Primary liver carcinomas in the patients were surgically resected. Sample yields, roughly 3.5 to 8 million productive TCRbeta reads, were similar across the tissue types. Study-level points and caveats: Tumor top-250-clone fraction significantly exceeded that of blood (p = 0.039).

Blood RNA was derived from unsorted whole blood, and germline DNA was extracted too. This CDR3 has 16 amino acids. CDR1 MNHEY and CDR2 SMNVEV come from the germline V gene (reference sequence). As regards this clonotype: Its antigen remains unknown. One end of the junction does not line up with germline, which may come from a read error.

The template, roughly 0.45 ug total RNA, yielded TCR beta cDNA made with a constant-region primer. Libraries of TCR beta came from three nested multiplex PCR rounds with slightly modified ARM-PCR. The first two PCR rounds used TRBV1-TRBV30 primers with a Cbeta primer, nine to eleven cycles each. TCRdb re-called the multiplex PCR reads with MiXCR, one entry per CDR3 protein. The sample comprises 330,000 or so distinct CDR3 sequences, roughly 61% of which are singletons, and about 6.1% rests with the top ten. This sequence joins TRBV27 and TRBJ2-1, with D maybe TRBD1 (5 bases). The clonotype comes from a man in his forties with primary liver carcinoma and hepatitis B virus infection. The material sequenced was peripheral blood. CDR3 residues: CASSLLPFRAYNVQFF. CDR3 sequence (DNA): TGTGCCAGCAGTTTATTACCCTTCAGGGCGTACAATGTGCAGTTCTTC.